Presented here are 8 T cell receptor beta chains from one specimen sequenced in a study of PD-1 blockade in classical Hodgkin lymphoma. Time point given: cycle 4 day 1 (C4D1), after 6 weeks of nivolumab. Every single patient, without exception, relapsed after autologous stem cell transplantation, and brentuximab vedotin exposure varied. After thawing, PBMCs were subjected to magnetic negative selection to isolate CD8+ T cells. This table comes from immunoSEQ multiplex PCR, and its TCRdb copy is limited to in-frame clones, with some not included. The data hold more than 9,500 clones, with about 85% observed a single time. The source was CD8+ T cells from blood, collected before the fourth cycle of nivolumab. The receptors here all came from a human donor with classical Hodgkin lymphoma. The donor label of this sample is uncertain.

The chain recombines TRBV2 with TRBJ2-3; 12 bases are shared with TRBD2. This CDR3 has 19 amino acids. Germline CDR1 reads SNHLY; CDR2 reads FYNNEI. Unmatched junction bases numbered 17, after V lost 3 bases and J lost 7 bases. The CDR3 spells CASSEATSGRFDIRYTQYF. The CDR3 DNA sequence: TGTGCCAGCAGTGAGGCCACTAGCGGGAGGTTCGATATACGGTATACGCAGTATTTT.

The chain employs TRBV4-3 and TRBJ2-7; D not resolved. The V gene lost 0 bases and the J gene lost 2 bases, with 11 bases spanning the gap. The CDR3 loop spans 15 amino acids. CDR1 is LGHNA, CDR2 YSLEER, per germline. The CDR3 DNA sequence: TGCGCCAGCAGCCAAGATGGCACACTAACCTACGAGCAGTACTTC. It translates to CASSQDGTLTYEQYF.

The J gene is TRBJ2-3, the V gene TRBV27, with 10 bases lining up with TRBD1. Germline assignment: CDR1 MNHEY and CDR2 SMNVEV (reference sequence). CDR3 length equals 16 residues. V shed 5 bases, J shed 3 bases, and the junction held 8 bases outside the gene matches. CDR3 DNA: TGTGCCAGCAGTCCACTGGACAGGGGGTATACAGATACGCAGTATTTT. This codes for CASSPLDRGYTDTQYF.

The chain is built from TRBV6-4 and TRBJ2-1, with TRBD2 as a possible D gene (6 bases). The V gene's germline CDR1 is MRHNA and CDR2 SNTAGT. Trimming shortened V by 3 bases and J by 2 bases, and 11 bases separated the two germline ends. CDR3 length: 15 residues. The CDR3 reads CASSDELAAYNEQFF. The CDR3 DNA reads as TGTGCCAGCAGTGATGAACTAGCAGCCTACAATGAGCAGTTCTTC.

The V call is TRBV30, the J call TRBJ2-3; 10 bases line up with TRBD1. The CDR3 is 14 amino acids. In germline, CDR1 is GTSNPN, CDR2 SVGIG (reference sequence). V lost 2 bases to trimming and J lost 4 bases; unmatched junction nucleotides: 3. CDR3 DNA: TGTGCCTGGAGTTCAGGACAGGGGGCAGATACGCAGTATTTT. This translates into CAWSSGQGADTQYF.

Here the CDR3 reads CASSYHDRGYGYTF. CDR3 bases: TGTGCCAGCAGTTATCACGACAGGGGCTATGGCTACACCTTC. This chain connects TRBV6-5 to TRBJ1-2; TRBD1 matches at 8 bases. V lost 3 bases, J lost 4 bases, and 4 bases stayed unmatched. Germline assignment: CDR1 MNHEY and CDR2 SVGAGI. The CDR3 is made up of 14 amino acids.

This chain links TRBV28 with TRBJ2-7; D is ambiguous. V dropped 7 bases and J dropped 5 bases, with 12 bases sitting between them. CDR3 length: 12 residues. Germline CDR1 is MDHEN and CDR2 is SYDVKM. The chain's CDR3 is CASTRWSHEQYF. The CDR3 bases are TGTGCCAGCACCCGTTGGAGCCACGAGCAGTACTTC.

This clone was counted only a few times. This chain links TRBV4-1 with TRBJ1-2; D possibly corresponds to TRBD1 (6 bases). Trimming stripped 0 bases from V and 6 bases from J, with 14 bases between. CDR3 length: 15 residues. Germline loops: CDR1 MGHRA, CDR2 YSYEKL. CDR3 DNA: TGCGCCAGCAGCCAAGAAACGGCGCCAGGGGATGGCTACACCTTC. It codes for CASSQETAPGDGYTF.